This T cell receptor beta chain was retrieved from a study of T cell responses to AZD1222 COVID-19 vaccine. Germline V lookup: CDR1 LNHDA, CDR2 SQIVND (reference sequence). The CDR3 consists of 17 residues. Germline trimming cut 5 bases from V and 1 base from J; bases unmatched to any gene: 10. As concerns this clone: Its target is not known.

Notes on the study in general: Just 6 or 7 AZD1222 recipients were seropositive at baseline. A rise in Spike-specific TCR breadth and depth followed two AZD1222 doses. Spike regions recognized by vaccine-associated CD4 TCRs spanned the protein, led by 160-218 and 743-854. Targets within unmutated variant regions were reportedly found for nearly half of spike-specific TCRs.

Generated by immunoSEQ multiplex PCR, the TCRdb table keeps only in-frame clones and is missing some. The table has about 100,000 clones, about nine tenths seen once. The chain employs TRBV19 and TRBJ2-5, with TRBD2 matching 10 bases. The sample was peripheral blood, taken on day 0 of AZD1222 vaccination. This receptor was identified in an adult in good health. CDR3 amino acids: CASSAFPSGSLQETQYF. The CDR3 DNA reads TGTGCCAGTAGTGCATTCCCTAGCGGGAGTCTCCAAGAGACCCAGTACTTC.